These T cell receptor beta chains were read from a single sample in a study of blood T cell repertoires in COVID-19. The method was immunoSEQ multiplex PCR; TCRdb's version includes in-frame clones alone and lacks a portion of them. The sample includes 150,000 or so clones, about 85% of them seen just once. Sequenced input: peripheral blood. The receptors derive from a woman aged 70-85 years with acute or convalescent COVID-19. CDR3s include the opening cysteine and the closing phenylalanine or tryptophan. A D gene is named only where the DNA matches it firmly. Some rows have no size entry. The others give once, few or many, or a class for an expanded clone.

. TRBD1 TRBJ2-2 TRBV2 TGTGCCAGCAGGAAGGCCGGGACAGCTAACACCGGGGAGCTGTTTTTT CASRKAGTANTGELFF
once TRBD1 TRBJ1-4 TRBV5-1 TGCGCCAGCAGCTCCAGGGGGAATGAAAAACTGTTTTTT CASSSRGNEKLFF
. . TRBJ1-1 TRBV27 TGTGCCAGCGGACGGGGGGGGATGAACACTGAAGCTTTCTTT CASGRGGMNTEAFF
. TRBD1 TRBJ1-1 TRBV10-1 TGCGCCTGCAGTGGGAAGGGGGCTGATGAAGCTTTCTTT CACSGKGADEAFF
few . TRBJ1-6 TRBV11-2 TGTGCCAGCAGCTTAAGTCGGTCACCCCTCCACTTT CASSLSRSPLHF
. . TRBJ1-2 TRBV5-1 TGCGCCAGCAGCGGACACCAATTCTATGGCTACACCTTC CASSGHQFYGYTF
few . TRBJ1-5 TRBV19 TGTGCCAGTAGTGTGAAAATGGGCCAATATAGCAATCAGCCCCAGCATTTT CASSVKMGQYSNQPQHF
. TRBD1 TRBJ1-4 TRBV5-1 TGCGCCAGCAGCTTGGGGCCCCAGGGGGCGACTAATGAAAAACTGTTTTTT CASSLGPQGATNEKLFF
. TRBD2 TRBJ2-7 TRBV10-1 TGCGCCAGCAGTGAGGTCCTAGCGGGGTACTACGAGCAGTACTTC CASSEVLAGYYEQYF
. TRBD1 TRBJ1-1 TRBV7-2 TGTGCCAGCAGCTTAGTTTCAGGGGGCACTGAAGCTTTCTTT CASSLVSGGTEAFF
. TRBD2 TRBJ2-1 TRBV11-3 TGTGCCAGCAGCTCGGGACTAGCGGGGTACTACAATGAGCAGTTCTTC CASSSGLAGYYNEQFF
. TRBD1 TRBJ1-5 TRBV20-1 TGCAGTGCTAGTAGCGGGTGGGGACAGCGGAATCAGCCCCAGCATTTT CSASSGWGQRNQPQHF
few . TRBJ2-5 TRBV3-1/TRBV3-2 TGTGCCAGCAGCCAAGACCTATTCTTACTAGGGACCCAGTACTTC CASSQDLFLLGTQYF
. . TRBJ1-1 TRBV6-5 TGTGCCAGCAGTCCCGGACACGTCGGGAACACTGAAGCTTTCTTT CASSPGHVGNTEAFF
. . TRBJ1-1 TRBV19 TGTGCCAGTAGTATTTTAGGGACATTGAACACTGAAGCTTTCTTT CASSILGTLNTEAFF
once . TRBJ1-5 TRBV5-8 TGTGCCAGCAGCTTGGGGCCAGGGGCCGATCAGCCCCAGCATTTT CASSLGPGADQPQHF
. TRBD1 TRBJ2-7 TRBV10-3 TGTGCCATCAGCGCCCAGGGACAGGGGTTTAACGAGCAGTACTTC CAISAQGQGFNEQYF
. . TRBJ2-3 TRBV4-3 TGCGCCAGCAGCGGGGGCGGAGTTAGCACAGATACGCAGTATTTT CASSGGGVSTDTQYF
once . TRBJ2-3 TRBV4-2 TGTGCCAGCAGCCAAGCCCGGGACAAGGCCCTTCGCACAGATACGCAGTATTTT CASSQARDKALRTDTQYF
. TRBD2 TRBJ2-5 TRBV29-1 TGCAGCGTTGTGGCGGGGGGTACCCAAGAGACCCAGTACTTC CSVVAGGTQETQYF
. TRBD1 TRBJ1-2 TRBV29-1 TGCAGCGTTGAACAGTGGGGGGACAGGGGCTATGGCTACACCTTC CSVEQWGDRGYGYTF
. TRBD1 TRBJ1-2 TRBV6-5 TGTGCCAGCAGTAAGGGACAGGGTCTAGGCTACACCTTC CASSKGQGLGYTF
. . TRBJ2-1 TRBV6-5 TGTGCCAGCAGTATGTCTAAATCCTACAATGAGCAGTTCTTC CASSMSKSYNEQFF
. . TRBJ1-1 TRBV7-9 TGTGCCAGCAGCTTAGGAGAGAACACTGAAGCTTTCTTT CASSLGENTEAFF
. TRBD2 TRBJ2-6 TRBV6-5 TGTGCCAGCAAGCGGGACGCTGGGGCCAACGTCCTGACTTTC CASKRDAGANVLTF
. TRBD1 TRBJ2-3 TRBV5-8 TGTGCCAGCAGCTCGGGACAGGTCACAGATACGCAGTATTTT CASSSGQVTDTQYF
. . TRBJ2-2 TRBV7-9 TGTGCCAGCAGTCGAAACCTGGGGGGCACCGGGGAGCTGTTTTTT CASSRNLGGTGELFF
once . TRBJ2-1 TRBV27 TGTGCCAGCAGTATATCCCTGACTAGTGACAATGAGCAGTTCTTC CASSISLTSDNEQFF
once TRBD2 TRBJ2-7 TRBV6-4 TGTGCCAGCACCGCCCCTAGCGGAGGAGGCTGGGAGCAGTACTTC CASTAPSGGGWEQYF
. TRBD1 TRBJ1-1 TRBV5-5 TGTGCCAGCAGCTTGGGGACAGGGGGTTGGGACACTGAAGCTTTCTTT CASSLGTGGWDTEAFF
. . TRBJ2-7 TRBV7-9 TGTGCCAGCAGCTCGTTGGCAGGGAACGAGCAGTACTTC CASSSLAGNEQYF
. . TRBJ1-2 TRBV12-3/TRBV12-4 TGTGCCAGCAGTGACAGTTTTGGTGGCTACACCTTC CASSDSFGGYTF
. TRBD1 TRBJ2-1 TRBV7-8 TGTGCCAGCAGCTTAGCGAGCAGGGGGATATACAATGAGCAGTTCTTC CASSLASRGIYNEQFF
many TRBD1 TRBJ2-6 TRBV7-3 TGTGCCAGCAGCCGAAACGCCGGGACAGGGGACAACGTCCTGACTTTC CASSRNAGTGDNVLTF
. TRBD1 TRBJ2-3 TRBV12-5 TGTGCTAGTGGTCCATTGGGACAGGGGCAAAATGATACGCAGTATTTT CASGPLGQGQNDTQYF
. . TRBJ1-2 TRBV5-1 TGCGCCAGCAGCTTGTGGGGCTTGGGCTATGGCTACACCTTC CASSLWGLGYGYTF
. . TRBJ1-1 TRBV6-5 TGTGCCACCTTCGTTCAGGTATACACTGAAGCTTTCTTT CATFVQVYTEAFF
once . TRBJ1-1 TRBV7-9 TGTGCCAGCAGCTTAGACAGGGATAAGTCTGAAGCTTTCTTT CASSLDRDKSEAFF
. . TRBJ1-3 TRBV13 TGTGCCAGCAGTCTAGCGGGTCCCTCTGGAAACACCATATATTTT CASSLAGPSGNTIYF
. TRBD1 TRBJ1-2 TRBV16 TGTGCCAGCAGCGGATGGACAGGGGGCGTCTTGGGCGGCTACACCTTC CASSGWTGGVLGGYTF
. TRBD1 TRBJ1-3 TRBV13 TGTGCCAGCAGCTGGGACAGGGGGTCTGGAAACACCATATATTTT CASSWDRGSGNTIYF
. TRBD1 TRBJ2-2 TRBV11-2 TGTGCCAGCGTCGCGGACAGGGTACCCACCGGGGAGCTGTTTTTT CASVADRVPTGELFF
. . TRBJ2-1 TRBV28 TGTGCCAGCCTTGGGCAAGAATACAATGAGCAGTTCTTC CASLGQEYNEQFF
few . TRBJ1-2 TRBV19 TGTGCCAGTCGTAAAGGGGCTACATCTAACTATGGCTACACCTTC CASRKGATSNYGYTF
. . TRBJ2-7 TRBV12-3/TRBV12-4 TGTGCCAGCAGTTCACTAGTAGCCTACGAGCAGTACTTC CASSSLVAYEQYF
. . TRBJ1-2 TRBV7-3 TGTGCCAGCAGCCCCTCAGGGTCCGCCGAGTTATATGGCTACACCTTC CASSPSGSAELYGYTF
. . TRBJ2-3 TRBV7-3 TGTGCCAGCAGCCTGACAGGTTCCCGGGATACGCAGTATTTT CASSLTGSRDTQYF
. . TRBJ1-2 TRBV13 TGTGCCAGCAGCTTAAGACAGCCCTCCAGGGATGGCTACACCTTC CASSLRQPSRDGYTF
. TRBD1 TRBJ2-3 TRBV4-1 TGCGCCAGCAGCCAAAAGCCGGGACAGGGGGCAGGGGGCACGTATACGCAGTATTTT CASSQKPGQGAGGTYTQYF
. TRBD1 TRBJ1-4 TRBV2 TGTGCCAGCACCCGGGACAGACCAACGGATAATGAAAAACTGTTTTTT CASTRDRPTDNEKLFF
. TRBD1 TRBJ1-1 TRBV7-9 TGTGCCAGCAGCCTGGGTCCCGGGACAGGGGACACTGAAGCTTTCTTT CASSLGPGTGDTEAFF
once TRBD2 TRBJ2-2 TRBV6-1 TGTGCCAGCAGTGGGGAGCGGGGGCGCCAATTGAACACCGGGGAGCTGTTTTTT CASSGERGRQLNTGELFF
. TRBD1 TRBJ1-2 TRBV23-1 TGCGCCAGCAGTCAAATCGGACAGGGGCCTAACTATGGCTACACCTTC CASSQIGQGPNYGYTF
once . TRBJ1-2 TRBV4-1 TGCGCCAGCAGCCAAGGGTACAGGGCCTCCTCTGGCTACACCTTC CASSQGYRASSGYTF
. . TRBJ1-5 TRBV10-3 TGTGCCATCAGTGAGTCAGGGGGTAATCAGCCCCAGCATTTT CAISESGGNQPQHF